One sample yielded the 15 T cell receptor beta chains listed below, sequenced in a study of blood T cell repertoires in COVID-19. The protocol was immunoSEQ multiplex PCR, while the TCRdb copy is restricted to in-frame clones and leaves out a portion. The sample has about 210,000 clones, less than 90% seen once. What was sequenced was peripheral blood. These receptors were collected from an elderly woman with COVID-19, enrolled during active disease.

This chain joins TRBV7-8 and TRBJ2-3; 8 bases fit TRBD1. This CDR3 comprises 17 residues. CDR1 SGHVS and CDR2 FQNEAQ come from the germline V gene. The trim removed 5 bases at V and 0 bases at J, leaving 10 bases unmatched. Written as DNA, the CDR3 is TGTGCCAGCAGCCGCGGACAGGGAAAATATAGCACAGATACGCAGTATTTT. Protein sequence: CASSRGQGKYSTDTQYF.

This chain connects TRBV10-1 to TRBJ2-3, with 7 bases identical to TRBD1. The CDR3 has 11 amino acids. Germline V lookup: CDR1 WNHNN, CDR2 SYGVQD (reference sequence). Trimming cost V 8 bases and J 6 bases; bases outside gene matches: 2. The CDR3 loop is CASLQGDTQYF. The CDR3 region has the DNA TGCGCCAGCTTACAGGGGGATACGCAGTATTTT.

In its sample, this clone was seen once. The V and J genes are TRBV7-6 and TRBJ1-3, with D maybe TRBD1 (5 bases). Germline assignment: CDR1 SGHVS and CDR2 FNYEAQ. The CDR3 covers 16 residues. Trimming cost V 2 bases and J 2 bases, with 13 bases left between them. CDR3 DNA: TGTGCCAGCAGCTTAAATGCTGGGGCGGCTGGAAACACCATATATTTT. This encodes CASSLNAGAAGNTIYF.

V gene TRBV6-5 combines with J gene TRBJ1-1, with D uncertain. The CDR3 length is 16 residues. CDR1 is MNHEY and CDR2 is SVGAGI in the germline V gene. Trimming stripped 4 bases from V and 4 bases from J, with 19 bases between. In DNA, the CDR3 is TGTGCCAGCAGTTTACCCCCCGGGGTTGTAGGCACTGAAGCTTTCTTT. It yields the protein CASSLPPGVVGTEAFF.

This clone was counted only a few times. The chain combines TRBV6-2 or TRBV6-3 with TRBJ2-7, with unresolved D. V was trimmed by 5 bases and J by 0 bases, leaving 14 bases between them. The germline V gene encodes CDR1 MNHEY and CDR2 SVGEGT. The length of the CDR3 is 15 residues. CDR3 DNA: TGTGCCAGCAGTCCGTCCCAGTACCTCTCCTACGAGCAGTACTTC. Translated, it gives CASSPSQYLSYEQYF.

The DNA for the CDR3 is TGTGCCAGCTCACCACCAGCCGGGAACTACAATGAGCAGTTCTTC. Translation gives CASSPPAGNYNEQFF. This rearrangement joins TRBV18 to TRBJ2-1, with D maybe TRBD2 (5 bases). Deletions cut 0 bases from V and 3 bases from J, with 9 bases between. The CDR3 is made up of 15 amino acids. Germline CDR1 reads KGHSH; CDR2 reads LQKENI. The variable domain in full, completed from reference TRBV18 and TRBJ2-1, reads NAGVMQNPRHLVRRRGQEARLRCSPMKGHSHVYWYRQLPEEGLKFMVYLQKENIIDESGMPKERFSAEFPKEGPSILRIQQVVRGDSAAYFCASSPPAGNYNEQFFGPGTRLTVL.

This sequence joins TRBV6-5 and TRBJ1-1; D might be TRBD1 (5 bases). V gave up 7 bases and J gave up 10 bases, with 13 bases separating them. CDR3 length: 11 residues. The germline V gene encodes CDR1 MNHEY and CDR2 SVGAGI. This chain's CDR3 is CASTGGRGAFF. As DNA, the CDR3 is TGTGCCAGCACCGGGGGGAGGGGAGCTTTCTTT.

The V call is TRBV10-3, the J call TRBJ1-3; D gene unclear. The V end was cut by 0 bases, the J end by 0 bases, with 12 bases between. The germline CDR1 and CDR2 sequences are ENHRY and SYGVKD. The CDR3 totals 17 residues. CDR3 sequence reads: CAISESSTRSSGNTIYF. CDR3 nucleotides: TGTGCCATCAGTGAGTCCTCCACGCGTAGCTCTGGAAACACCATATATTTT.

CDR3 in DNA: TGTGCCAGTACCCCCGGGGACAGGGGGCAAGAAAAACTGTTTTTT. Protein sequence: CASTPGDRGQEKLFF. The chain is built from TRBV19 and TRBJ1-4; 12 positions match TRBD1. The length of the CDR3 is 15 residues. Germline V CDR1 and CDR2: LNHDA, SQIVND (reference sequence). V lost 7 bases, J lost 8 bases, and 8 bases stayed unmatched.

The chain recombines TRBV11-2 with TRBJ2-3; TRBD2 agrees at 9 bases. CDR1 and CDR2 from the germline V gene are SGHAT and FQNNGV. The CDR3 has 15 amino acids. The J segment lost 1 base and the V segment lost 5 bases, leaving 4 bases of the junction unmatched. In nucleotides, the CDR3 is TGTGCCAGCAGCCAGACTAGCGGACGCACAGATACGCAGTATTTT. Encoded protein: CASSQTSGRTDTQYF.

The chain links TRBV5-4 to TRBJ2-5, with TRBD1 identical over 7 bases. The CDR3 extends over 14 amino acids. Trimming removed 3 bases from V and 2 bases from J; junction bases left unmatched: 4. Germline V gene data show CDR1 as SGHNT and CDR2 as YYREEE (reference sequence). The CDR3: CASSSKTGQETQYF. CDR3 bases: TGTGCCAGCAGCTCCAAGACAGGGCAAGAGACCCAGTACTTC.

This clone was picked up one time. The V call is TRBV11-2, the J call TRBJ2-5; the match to TRBD2 covers 7 bases. CDR3 length: 14 residues. Germline-derived CDR1 and CDR2 are SGHAT and FQNNGV. V lost 2 bases to trimming and J lost 4 bases; unmatched junction nucleotides: 4. The CDR3 loop reads CASSLLAGVETQYF. CDR3 DNA sequence: TGTGCCAGCAGCTTACTCGCGGGGGTAGAGACCCAGTACTTC.

The genes are TRBV19 and TRBJ2-1; D is ambiguous. Germline CDR1 reads LNHDA; CDR2 reads SQIVND (reference sequence). V was shortened by 8 bases and J by 2 bases, with 16 bases between the two germline ends. The CDR3 sequence is 15 residues long. This chain's CDR3 is CASSPTRNTYNEQFF. CDR3 coding DNA: TGTGCCAGTTCCCCGACACGGAACACCTACAATGAGCAGTTCTTC. Full variable domain (missing parts from reference TRBV19 and TRBJ2-1): DGGITQSPKYLFRKEGQNVTLSCEQNLNHDAMYWYRQDPGQGLRLIYYSQIVNDFQKGDIAEGYSVSREKKESFPLTVTSAQKNPTAFYLCASSPTRNTYNEQFFGPGTRLTVL.

This chain joins TRBV19 and TRBJ1-2, with TRBD1 identical over 8 bases. The V segment lost 6 bases and the J segment 4 bases; nucleotides outside the gene matches: 10. Germline CDR1 LNHDA, CDR2 SQIVND (reference sequence). The CDR3 is 15 amino acids. The DNA for the CDR3 is TGTGCCAGTAGCCCCGACAGGGGCCGGACCTATGGCTACACCTTC. Its translation is CASSPDRGRTYGYTF.

This clone was seen a few times. This sequence joins TRBV5-6 and TRBJ2-7; no clear D gene. V was trimmed by 3 bases and J by 3 bases, leaving 4 bases between them. This CDR3 region has 11 residues. Germline loops: CDR1 SGHDT, CDR2 YYEEEE. The CDR3 DNA is TGTGCCAGCAGCTCCTACTACGAGCAGTACTTC. It is translated as CASSSYYEQYF.